Presented here are 11 T cell receptor beta chains from one specimen sequenced in a study of lymphopenia after photon versus proton radiotherapy. Profiling relied on immunoSEQ multiplex PCR, and the TCRdb table lists in-frame clones only, not all of them. The sample yields approximately 3,000 clones, less than 95% seen once. Sequencing was performed on peripheral blood, taken from a patient treated with photon-based radiotherapy. The receptor source for this set is a woman aged 70-85 years with pancreatic cancer.

In its sample, this clone was seen once. The V and J genes are TRBV7-2 and TRBJ2-7; no definite D call. Trimming removed 2 bases from V and 0 bases from J, with 8 bases in between. Germline V CDR1 and CDR2: SGHTA, FQGNSA. The CDR3 is 14 residues long. Here the CDR3 reads CASSLLDHSYEQYF. CDR3 in DNA: TGTGCCAGCAGCTTATTGGACCACTCCTACGAGCAGTACTTC.

This sequence joins TRBV7-8 and TRBJ2-7, with 7 positions matching TRBD1. CDR3 length: 14 residues. Germline CDR1 and CDR2: SGHVS and FQNEAQ. V gave up 4 bases and J gave up 3 bases; unmatched junction bases: 6. The DNA for the CDR3 is TGTGCCAGCAGCTCCCGGGACAGAGACTACGAGCAGTACTTC. Its protein is CASSSRDRDYEQYF.

V and J are TRBV7-9 and TRBJ2-7; the D is unclear. Germline values: CDR1 SEHNR, CDR2 FQNEAQ (reference sequence). Trimming took off 4 bases at V and 2 bases at J, with 9 bases between the two ends. The CDR3 is made up of 13 amino acids. CDR3 protein: CASSSLLPYEQYF. CDR3 nucleotide sequence: TGTGCCAGCAGCTCCCTTTTACCCTACGAGCAGTACTTC.

V is TRBV21-1 and J is TRBJ1-2. TRBV21-1 is shown as a pseudogene. CDR3 length: 12 amino acids. CDR3 DNA: TGTGCCAGCAGCACCACCCCCTATGGCTACACCTTC. This sequence encodes CASSTTPYGYTF.

CDR3: CASSLDGLAGGGTDTQYF. CDR3 nucleotide sequence: TGTGCCAGCAGCTTAGACGGACTAGCGGGAGGAGGCACAGATACGCAGTATTTT. The J gene is TRBJ2-3, the V gene TRBV7-2; 14 bases map to TRBD2. Per the germline V gene, CDR1 is SGHTA and CDR2 is FQGNSA. The CDR3 consists of 18 residues. Unmatched junction bases numbered 4, after V lost 1 base and J lost 1 base.

The chain combines TRBV5-6 with TRBJ2-7; 11 bases are shared with TRBD2. Trimming took 0 bases from V and 2 from J; bases not matched to a gene: 4. The CDR3 spans 16 residues. The V gene's germline CDR1 is SGHDT and CDR2 YYEEEE. The CDR3 protein is CASSLGTSGQAYEQYF. CDR3 DNA sequence: TGTGCCAGCAGCTTGGGGACTAGCGGGCAAGCCTACGAGCAGTACTTC.

CDR3 sequence: CASSRGKGGGLAGLNEQFF. The CDR3 bases are TGTGCCAGCAGCCGCGGAAAGGGGGGAGGACTAGCGGGACTAAATGAGCAGTTCTTC. This rearrangement joins TRBV5-4 to TRBJ2-1, with TRBD2 matching 12 bases. The CDR3 is 19 amino acids. The ends lost 4 bases at V and 7 bases at J; junction bases unmatched: 18. Germline V gene sequence: CDR1 SGHNT, CDR2 YYREEE (reference sequence).

CDR3: CASSTRTGGVGELFF. The CDR3 DNA sequence: TGTGCCAGCAGTACCCGGACAGGGGGCGTCGGGGAGCTGTTTTTT. The chain recombines TRBV6-1 with TRBJ2-2; 11 bases line up with TRBD1. Trimming removed 5 bases from V and 7 bases from J; junction bases left unmatched: 6. This CDR3 has 15 residues. Germline lookup yields CDR1 MNHNS and CDR2 SASEGT.

This clone was counted only a few times. This rearrangement joins TRBV11-2 to TRBJ1-2, with 9 bases that match TRBD1. Trimming took 3 bases from V and 7 from J; bases not matched to a gene: 12. Germline assignment: CDR1 SGHAT and CDR2 FQNNGV. The CDR3 is 16 amino acids. This CDR3 is CASSFIRETGGRGYTF. The DNA of the CDR3 is TGTGCCAGCAGCTTTATAAGGGAGACAGGGGGACGTGGCTACACCTTC.

This rearrangement joins TRBV2 to TRBJ1-5; D is possibly TRBD1 (6 bases). The CDR3 is 13 residues long. Trimming left V 6 bases short and J 3 bases short, with 9 bases between. The germline gives CDR1 SNHLY, CDR2 FYNNEI. The CDR3 protein is CASSRDNNQPQHF. The CDR3 coding sequence is TGTGCCAGCAGCCGGGACAACAATCAGCCCCAGCATTTT.

J is TRBJ2-7 and V is TRBV15; no reliable D call. The CDR3 is made up of 16 amino acids. Germline CDR1 reads LNHNV; CDR2 reads YYDKDF (reference sequence). The V and J ends lost 0 bases and 2 bases respectively, with 14 bases between them. Here the CDR3 reads CATSRDTAEPPYEQYF. In nucleotides, the CDR3 is TGTGCCACCAGCAGAGACACGGCAGAGCCTCCCTACGAGCAGTACTTC.